A selection of T cell receptor beta chains follows, all from one sample in a study of radiation and T cells in renal cell carcinoma. Clones were read by immunoSEQ multiplex PCR, and TCRdb kept only the in-frame ones, dropping some. The data contain some 150,000 clones, 83% of them singletons. Material: blood, obtained from a patient whose treatment included radiotherapy and nephrectomy. These receptors all stem from a woman aged 50 to 60 with renal cell carcinoma. CDR3s include the opening cysteine and the closing phenylalanine or tryptophan. D genes are given only for firm matches. Size tells how often a clone was seen (once, few, many) or the class of an expanded clone, and some rows leave it out.

d_call	j_call	clone_size	v_call	cdr3_aa	cdr3_nt
-	TRBJ1-5	-	TRBV20-1	CSAAGNQPQHF	TGCAGTGCCGCTGGCAATCAGCCCCAGCATTTT
-	TRBJ2-7	-	TRBV28	CASSLGGSSYEQYF	TGTGCCAGCAGTTTAGGGGGGTCCTCCTACGAGCAGTACTTC
-	TRBJ2-6	-	TRBV5-1	CASSLAPGSGANVLTF	TGCGCCAGCAGCTTGGCCCCCGGTTCTGGGGCCAACGTCCTGACTTTC
TRBD2	TRBJ2-3	-	TRBV6-1	CASRTSTNSDTQYF	TGTGCCAGTAGGACTAGCACGAACTCAGATACGCAGTATTTT
-	TRBJ2-3	-	TRBV4-3	CASSQDRGGRITDTQYF	TGCGCCAGCAGCCAAGATCGAGGGGGGCGCATAACAGATACGCAGTATTTT
TRBD1	TRBJ1-2	-	TRBV5-1	CASSMRTGGNYGYTF	TGCGCCAGCAGCATGCGGACAGGGGGAAACTATGGCTACACCTTC
-	TRBJ1-4	-	TRBV6-1	CASSVERGEKLFF	TGTGCCAGCAGTGTGGAGAGGGGTGAAAAACTGTTTTTT
-	TRBJ1-1	-	TRBV6-5	CASSDGGKAEAFF	TGTGCCAGCAGCGACGGGGGTAAGGCTGAAGCTTTCTTT
-	TRBJ1-5	-	TRBV2	CASSETGNSNQPQHF	TGTGCCAGCAGTGAGACGGGAAATAGCAATCAGCCCCAGCATTTT
TRBD1	TRBJ1-2	few	TRBV6-5	CATPTGRVYTF	TGTGCCACCCCGACAGGGAGGGTTTACACCTTC
-	TRBJ2-2	-	TRBV11-3	CASSHRVGTGELFF	TGTGCCAGCAGCCACAGGGTCGGTACCGGGGAGCTGTTTTTT
-	TRBJ2-3	-	TRBV5-6	CASSGRGRGYRDTQYF	TGTGCCAGCAGCGGCAGGGGACGGGGCTACAGGGATACGCAGTATTTT
-	TRBJ1-5	many	TRBV5-4	CASSLFGSSNQPQHF	TGTGCCAGCAGCTTGTTTGGGAGTAGCAATCAGCCCCAGCATTTT
-	TRBJ2-5	-	TRBV9	CASSPRGGDQETQYF	TGTGCCAGCAGCCCACGAGGGGGGGACCAAGAGACCCAGTACTTC
TRBD1	TRBJ2-7	once	TRBV9	CASSVAGTGGLYEQYF	TGTGCCAGCAGCGTAGCGGGAACAGGGGGCTTGTACGAGCAGTACTTC
-	TRBJ2-1	-	TRBV9	CASSAPTGYEQFF	TGTGCCAGCAGCGCCCCAACCGGTTATGAGCAGTTCTTC
-	TRBJ1-4	few	TRBV10-2	CASSEYAGEAEKLFF	TGCGCCAGCAGTGAGTACGCAGGGGAGGCTGAAAAACTGTTTTTT
-	TRBJ1-6	-	TRBV7-9	CASSLAAGGMGNSPLHF	TGTGCCAGCAGCTTAGCGGCAGGCGGCATGGGGAATTCACCCCTCCACTTT
-	TRBJ1-1	-	TRBV6-5	CASSYSRGGTEAFF	TGTGCCAGCAGTTACTCCAGGGGAGGGACTGAAGCTTTCTTT
-	TRBJ1-2	once	TRBV7-2	CASSLPRGIYGYTF	TGTGCCAGCAGCTTACCCCGAGGGATATATGGCTACACCTTC
-	TRBJ2-7	-	TRBV7-8	CASSPDYEQYF	TGTGCCAGCAGCCCTGACTACGAGCAGTACTTC
-	TRBJ2-5	-	TRBV25-1	CASSDLTLAETQYF	TGTGCCAGCAGTGACCTGACCCTGGCCGAAACCCAGTACTTC
-	TRBJ1-2	-	TRBV7-2	CASSLGSGIDYGYTF	TGTGCCAGCAGCTTAGGATCTGGGATTGACTATGGCTACACCTTC
-	TRBJ2-1	-	TRBV20-1	CSARENEQFF	TGCAGTGCTCGCGAGAATGAGCAGTTCTTC
-	TRBJ1-4	-	TRBV27	CASTRLNGGFTEKLFF	TGTGCCAGCACTCGGCTGAACGGGGGGTTTACGGAAAAACTGTTTTTT
-	TRBJ2-5	-	TRBV30	CAWSESWMTQYF	TGTGCCTGGAGTGAAAGCTGGATGACCCAGTACTTC
-	TRBJ1-4	-	TRBV7-2	CASSYPVGTNEKLFF	TGTGCCAGCAGCTACCCAGTAGGGACTAATGAAAAACTGTTTTTT
-	TRBJ1-4	few	TRBV14	CASSPFGGPRSEKLFF	TGTGCCAGCAGCCCATTCGGAGGTCCCCGGAGTGAAAAACTGTTTTTT
TRBD1	TRBJ2-4	-	TRBV10-3	CAISENRGAKNIQYF	TGTGCCATCAGTGAGAACAGGGGAGCCAAAAACATTCAGTACTTC
-	TRBJ1-1	-	TRBV7-2	CASSGGVGGMAFF	TGTGCCAGCAGCGGAGGTGTTGGGGGTATGGCTTTCTTT
TRBD1	TRBJ2-5	-	TRBV7-2	CASSPRTGETQYF	TGTGCCAGCAGCCCCCGGACAGGAGAGACCCAGTACTTC
TRBD2	TRBJ2-2	few	TRBV9	CASSAGLAVNTGELFF	TGTGCCAGCAGCGCGGGACTAGCGGTGAACACCGGGGAGCTGTTTTTT
-	TRBJ2-1	-	TRBV5-1	CASSLVGQSSYNEQFF	TGCGCCAGCAGCTTGGTGGGACAATCCTCCTACAATGAGCAGTTCTTC
-	TRBJ1-4	-	TRBV5-1	CASSLALTNEKLFF	TGCGCCAGCAGCTTGGCCTTAACTAATGAAAAACTGTTTTTT
-	TRBJ1-1	-	TRBV7-9	CASSLASDAFF	TGTGCCAGCAGCTTAGCATCCGATGCTTTCTTT
TRBD2	TRBJ2-1	-	TRBV2	CASSLLAGNTGEQFF	TGTGCCAGCAGTTTACTAGCGGGAAATACTGGGGAGCAGTTCTTC
TRBD1	TRBJ1-4	-	TRBV27	CASSRRQGRSEKLFF	TGTGCCAGCAGCCGAAGACAGGGTAGGAGTGAAAAACTGTTTTTT
-	TRBJ2-7	-	TRBV21-1	CASTYYRASAYEQYF	TGTGCCAGCACCTACTATCGGGCTAGTGCCTACGAGCAGTACTTC
-	TRBJ1-2	-	TRBV5-1	CASSLRGTQTNYGYTF	TGCGCCAGCAGCTTGCGGGGGACGCAGACTAACTATGGCTACACCTTC